The following is a TCR beta chain sequence with its context. Its antigen is still unknown. These data belong to a study of OX40 agonist ivuxolimab in advanced cancers. CDR3 length: 12 amino acids. Looked up from germline, CDR1 is LGHNA and CDR2 is YNFKEQ. V was pared by 5 bases and J by 5 bases, with 9 bases between. Some clones are missing from TCRdb's copy, which holds only in-frame ones; the method was immunoSEQ multiplex PCR. The table lists approximately 35,000 clones, over 60% of them singletons. Overall study results and limits: Partly responding patients at 0.1-3.0 mg/kg showed some of the smallest clonal expansion. Expanded clones were, on average, more numerous among CD8+ T cells than CD4+.

Peripheral blood came from all dose cohorts at three timepoints. This sample comprised CD4+ or CD8+ T cells sorted from blood, obtained in a trial of the OX40 agonist ivuxolimab. This receptor was identified in an adult with an advanced solid tumor such as melanoma, head and neck, liver or kidney cancer. The chain is built from TRBV4-2 and TRBJ1-1; D remains unclear. The CDR3 DNA reads TGTGCCAGCAGCTTGGTTGGGACTGAAGCTTTCTTT. Protein sequence: CASSLVGTEAFF.